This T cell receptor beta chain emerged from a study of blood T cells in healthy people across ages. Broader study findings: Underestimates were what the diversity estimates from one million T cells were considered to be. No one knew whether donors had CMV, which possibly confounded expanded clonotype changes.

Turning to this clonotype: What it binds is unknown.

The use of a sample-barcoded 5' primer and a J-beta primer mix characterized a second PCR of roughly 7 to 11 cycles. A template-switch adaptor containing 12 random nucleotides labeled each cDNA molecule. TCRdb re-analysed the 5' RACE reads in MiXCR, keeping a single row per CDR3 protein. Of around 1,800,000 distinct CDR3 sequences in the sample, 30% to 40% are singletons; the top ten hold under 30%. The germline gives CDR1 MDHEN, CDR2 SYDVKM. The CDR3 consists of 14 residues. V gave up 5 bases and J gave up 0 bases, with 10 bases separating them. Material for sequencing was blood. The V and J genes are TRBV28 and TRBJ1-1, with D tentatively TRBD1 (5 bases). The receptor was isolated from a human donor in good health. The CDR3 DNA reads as TGTGCCAGCAGTCGACAGCCCATGAACACTGAAGCTTTCTTT. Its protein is CASSRQPMNTEAFF.